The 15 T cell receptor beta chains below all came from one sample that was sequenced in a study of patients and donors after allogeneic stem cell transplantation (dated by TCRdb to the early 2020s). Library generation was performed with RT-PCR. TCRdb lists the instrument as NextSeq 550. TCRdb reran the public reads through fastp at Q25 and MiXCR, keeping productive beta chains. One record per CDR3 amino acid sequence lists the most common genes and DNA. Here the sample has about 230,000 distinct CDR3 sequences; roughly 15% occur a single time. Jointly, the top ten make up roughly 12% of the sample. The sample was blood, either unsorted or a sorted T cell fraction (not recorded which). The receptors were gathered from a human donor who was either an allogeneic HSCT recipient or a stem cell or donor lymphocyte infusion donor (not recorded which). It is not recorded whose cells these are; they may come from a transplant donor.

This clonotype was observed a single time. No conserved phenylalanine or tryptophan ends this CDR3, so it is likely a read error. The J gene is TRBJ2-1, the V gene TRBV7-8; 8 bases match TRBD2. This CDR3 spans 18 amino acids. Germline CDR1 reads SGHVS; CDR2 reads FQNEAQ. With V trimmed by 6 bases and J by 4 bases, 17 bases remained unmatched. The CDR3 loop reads CASSFRAGGLTGYNEQFS. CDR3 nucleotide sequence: TGTGCCAGCAGTTTTAGGGCGGGGGGACTAACGGGGTACAATGAGCAGTTCTCC.

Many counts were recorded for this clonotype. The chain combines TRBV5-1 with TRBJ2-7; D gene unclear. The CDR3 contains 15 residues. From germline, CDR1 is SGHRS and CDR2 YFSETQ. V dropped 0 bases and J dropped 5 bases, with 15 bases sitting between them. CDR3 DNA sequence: TGCGCCAGCAGCTTGGTATCATCTGTATCCCACGAGCAGTACTTC. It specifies CASSLVSSVSHEQYF.

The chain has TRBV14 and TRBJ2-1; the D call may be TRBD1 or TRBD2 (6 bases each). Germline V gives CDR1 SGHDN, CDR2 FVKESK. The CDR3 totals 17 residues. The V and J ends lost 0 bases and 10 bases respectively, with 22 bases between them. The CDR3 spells CASSQERWGRLDFEQFF. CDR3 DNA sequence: TGTGCCAGCAGCCAAGAGCGGTGGGGGCGACTAGATTTCGAGCAGTTCTTC.

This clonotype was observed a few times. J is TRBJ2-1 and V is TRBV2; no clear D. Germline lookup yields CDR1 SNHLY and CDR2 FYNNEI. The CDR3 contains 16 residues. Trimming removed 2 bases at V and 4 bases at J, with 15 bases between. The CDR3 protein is CASSELALMAYNEQFF. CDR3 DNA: TGTGCCAGCAGTGAATTAGCTCTGATGGCTTACAATGAGCAGTTCTTC.

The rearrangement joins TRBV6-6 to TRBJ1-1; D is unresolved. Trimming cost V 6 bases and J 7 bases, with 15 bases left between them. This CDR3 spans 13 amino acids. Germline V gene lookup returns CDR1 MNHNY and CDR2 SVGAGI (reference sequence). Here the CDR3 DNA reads TGTGCCAGCAGCGGGAGAGGATCGGATGAAGCTTTCTTT. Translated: CASSGRGSDEAFF.

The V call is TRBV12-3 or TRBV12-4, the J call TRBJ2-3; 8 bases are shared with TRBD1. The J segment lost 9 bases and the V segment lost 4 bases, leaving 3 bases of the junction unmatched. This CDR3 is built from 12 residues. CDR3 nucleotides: TGTGCCAGCAGTTACACAGGGGGGACGCAGTATTTT. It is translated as CASSYTGGTQYF.

The CDR3 coding sequence is TGTGCCTGGAGTCGAGGACTAGAAGAGACCCAGTACTTC. Its protein product is CAWSRGLEETQYF. The chain links TRBV30 to TRBJ2-5, with TRBD2 matching over 7 bases. This CDR3 has 13 amino acids. CDR1 is GTSNPN and CDR2 is SVGIG in the germline V gene (reference sequence). V lost 2 bases, J lost 3 bases, and 3 bases stayed unmatched.

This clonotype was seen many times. The CDR3 here is CATSSLGTWETQYF. The CDR3 nucleotides are TGTGCCACCAGCAGCCTTGGGACCTGGGAGACCCAGTACTTC. The chain carries TRBV15 and TRBJ2-5, with D perhaps given as TRBD1 or TRBD2 (5 bases each). The CDR3 totals 14 residues. The V gene's germline CDR1 is LNHNV and CDR2 YYDKDF (reference sequence). With 3 bases removed from V and 5 bases from J, the gap between germline ends came to 13 bases. Based on the CDR3 plus reference TRBV15 and TRBJ2-5, the full variable domain is DAMVIQNPRYQVTQFGKPVTLSCSQTLNHNVMYWYQQKSSQAPKLLFHYYDKDFNNEADTPDNFQSRRPNTSFCFLDIRSPGLGDTAMYLCATSSLGTWETQYFGPGTRLLVL.

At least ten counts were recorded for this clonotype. CDR3 nucleotides: TGTGCCAGCAGCCAAGATCGAGGGTACTATGGCTACACCTTC. Its protein product is CASSQDRGYYGYTF. This sequence joins TRBV14 and TRBJ1-2; D call uncertain. Germline CDR1 is SGHDN and CDR2 is FVKESK. This CDR3 has 14 amino acids. V lost 0 bases, J lost 3 bases, and 8 bases lay in between. Looking up the rest from reference TRBV14 and TRBJ1-2 gives the full variable domain: EAGVTQFPSHSVIEKGQTVTLRCDPISGHDNLYWYRRVMGKEIKFLLHFVKESKQDESGMPNNRFLAERTGGTYSTLKVQPAELEDSGVYFCASSQDRGYYGYTFGSGTRLTVV.

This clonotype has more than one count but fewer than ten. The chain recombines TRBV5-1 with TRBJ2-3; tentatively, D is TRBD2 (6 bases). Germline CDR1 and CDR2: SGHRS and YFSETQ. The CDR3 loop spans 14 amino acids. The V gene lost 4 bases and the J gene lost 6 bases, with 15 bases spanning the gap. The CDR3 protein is CASSREAGRDTQYF. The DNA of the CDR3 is TGCGCCAGCAGCCGTGAGGCGGGGCGGGATACGCAGTATTTT.

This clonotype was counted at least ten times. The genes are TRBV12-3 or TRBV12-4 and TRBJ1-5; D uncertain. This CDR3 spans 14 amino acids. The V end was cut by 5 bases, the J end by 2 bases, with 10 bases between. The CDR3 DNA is TGTGCCAGCAGTATAGTACTGGGCAATCAGCCCCAGCATTTT. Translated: CASSIVLGNQPQHF.

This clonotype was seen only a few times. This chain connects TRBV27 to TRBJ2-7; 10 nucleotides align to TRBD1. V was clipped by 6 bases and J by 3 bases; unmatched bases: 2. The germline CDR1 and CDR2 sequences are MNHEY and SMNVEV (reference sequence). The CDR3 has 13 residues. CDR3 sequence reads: CASRGQGNYEQYF. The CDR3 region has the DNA TGTGCCAGCAGGGGACAGGGGAACTACGAGCAGTACTTC.

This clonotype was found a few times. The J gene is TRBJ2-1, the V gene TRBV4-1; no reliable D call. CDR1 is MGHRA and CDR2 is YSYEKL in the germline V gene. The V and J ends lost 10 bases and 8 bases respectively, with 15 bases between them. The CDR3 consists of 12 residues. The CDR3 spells CATVERPDEQFF. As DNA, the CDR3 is TGCGCCACTGTGGAACGGCCCGATGAGCAGTTCTTC.

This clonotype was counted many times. The CDR3 is CAISGLPGQGETQYF. Here the CDR3 DNA reads TGTGCCATCAGTGGACTACCGGGACAGGGAGAGACCCAGTACTTC. The chain recombines TRBV10-3 with TRBJ2-5; 9 bases fit TRBD1. This CDR3 has 15 amino acids. V lost 4 bases, J lost 4 bases, and 7 bases stayed unmatched. Germline assignment: CDR1 ENHRY and CDR2 SYGVKD.

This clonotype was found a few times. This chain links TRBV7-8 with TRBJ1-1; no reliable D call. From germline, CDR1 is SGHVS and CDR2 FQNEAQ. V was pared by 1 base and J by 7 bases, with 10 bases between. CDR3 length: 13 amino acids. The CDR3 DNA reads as TGTGCCAGCAGCTTAGAGGTGCAGAGTGAAGCTTTCTTT. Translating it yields CASSLEVQSEAFF.